These 3 T cell receptor beta chains came from one sample sequenced in a study of T-cell memory formation after mild COVID-19. MiXCR was run by TCRdb on the 5' RACE reads, yielding one entry per CDR3 protein. The sample has under 110,000 distinct CDR3 sequences, around 11% seen once; the top ten hold around 26%. The sequenced sample consisted of PBMCs or a T cell subset sorted from them (not recorded which). These receptors were obtained from an adult woman who had mild COVID-19 (a few samples of this study predate the infection). Cell type and time point are not known.

The CDR3 DNA follows: TGTGCCCGGGCTGGGGGAGCTTTCTTT. This translates into CARAGGAFF. J is TRBJ1-1 and V is TRBV30; D may be TRBD1 (5 bases). Trimming took off 8 bases at V and 10 bases at J, with 11 bases between the two ends. Germline CDR1 is GTSNPN and CDR2 is SVGIG (reference sequence). The CDR3 consists of 9 residues. Using reference TRBV30 and TRBJ1-1 for the parts outside the CDR3, the full variable domain is SQTIHQWPATLVQPVGSPLSLECTVEGTSNPNLYWYRQAAGRGLQLLFYSVGIGQISSEVPQNLSASRPQDRQFILSSKKLLLSDSGFYLCARAGGAFFGQGTRLTVV.

The CDR3 loop is CASSQGRTAPTYNEQFF. The CDR3 DNA sequence: TGTGCCAGCAGCCAAGGAAGGACAGCCCCTACCTACAATGAGCAGTTCTTC. The J gene is TRBJ2-1, the V gene TRBV14; tentative D call: TRBD1 (6 bases). This CDR3 comprises 17 residues. Germline CDR1 SGHDN, CDR2 FVKESK. V shed 1 base and J shed 2 bases, with 15 bases lying between them. The full variable domain, with the rest looked up from reference TRBV14 and TRBJ2-1, is EAGVTQFPSHSVIEKGQTVTLRCDPISGHDNLYWYRRVMGKEIKFLLHFVKESKQDESGMPNNRFLAERTGGTYSTLKVQPAELEDSGVYFCASSQGRTAPTYNEQFFGPGTRLTVL.

This clonotype was seen at least ten times. The rearrangement uses TRBV29-1 and TRBJ2-3, with D unresolved. The CDR3 runs 12 residues. Trimming left V 7 bases short and J 1 base short, with 9 bases between. Germline V CDR1 and CDR2: SQVTM, ANQGSEA. The CDR3 reads CSGDGGTDTQYF. As DNA, the CDR3 is TGCAGCGGTGACGGTGGCACAGATACGCAGTATTTT.